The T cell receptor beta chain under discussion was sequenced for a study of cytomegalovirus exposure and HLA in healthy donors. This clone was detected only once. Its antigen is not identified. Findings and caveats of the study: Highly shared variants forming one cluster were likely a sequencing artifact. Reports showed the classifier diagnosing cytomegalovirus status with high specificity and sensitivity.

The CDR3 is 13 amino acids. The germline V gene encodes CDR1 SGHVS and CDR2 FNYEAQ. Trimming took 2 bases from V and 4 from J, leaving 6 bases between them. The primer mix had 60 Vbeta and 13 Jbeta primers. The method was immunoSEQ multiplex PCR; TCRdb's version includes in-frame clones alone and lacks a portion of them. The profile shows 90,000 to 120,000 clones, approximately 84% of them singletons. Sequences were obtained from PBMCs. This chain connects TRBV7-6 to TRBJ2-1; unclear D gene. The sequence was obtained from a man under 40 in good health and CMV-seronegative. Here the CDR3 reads CASSLQVYNEQFF. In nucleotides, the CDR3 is TGTGCCAGCAGCTTACAGGTTTACAATGAGCAGTTCTTC.